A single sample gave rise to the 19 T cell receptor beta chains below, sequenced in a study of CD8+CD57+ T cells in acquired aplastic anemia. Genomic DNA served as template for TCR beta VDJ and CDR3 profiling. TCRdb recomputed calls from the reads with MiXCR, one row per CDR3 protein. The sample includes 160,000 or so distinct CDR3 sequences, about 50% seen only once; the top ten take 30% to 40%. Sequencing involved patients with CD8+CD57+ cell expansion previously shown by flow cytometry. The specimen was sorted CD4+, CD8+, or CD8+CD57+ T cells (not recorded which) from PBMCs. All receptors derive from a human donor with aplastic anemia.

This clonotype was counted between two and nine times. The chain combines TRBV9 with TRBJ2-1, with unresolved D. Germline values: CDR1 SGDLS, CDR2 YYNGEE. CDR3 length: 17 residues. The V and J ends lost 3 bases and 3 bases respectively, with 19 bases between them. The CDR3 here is CASSAEFHDGFYNEQFF. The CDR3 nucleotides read TGTGCCAGCAGCGCGGAGTTTCATGACGGGTTCTACAATGAGCAGTTCTTC.

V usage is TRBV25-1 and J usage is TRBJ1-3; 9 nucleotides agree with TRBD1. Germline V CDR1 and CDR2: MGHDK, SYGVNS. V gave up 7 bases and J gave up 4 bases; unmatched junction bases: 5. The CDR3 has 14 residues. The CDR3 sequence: CASTSTGGGNTIYF. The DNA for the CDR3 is TGTGCCAGCACCTCGACAGGGGGAGGAAACACCATATATTTT.

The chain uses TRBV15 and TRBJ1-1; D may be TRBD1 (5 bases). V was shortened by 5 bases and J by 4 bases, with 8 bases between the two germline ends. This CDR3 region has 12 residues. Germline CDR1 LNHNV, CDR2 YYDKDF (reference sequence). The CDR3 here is CATSQTGTEAFF. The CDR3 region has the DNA TGTGCCACCAGCCAAACAGGCACTGAAGCTTTCTTT.

The CDR3: CSVAIGWSNQPQHF. In DNA form, the CDR3 reads TGCAGCGTTGCAATAGGGTGGAGCAATCAGCCCCAGCATTTT. This chain uses TRBV29-1 with TRBJ1-5; the D is unclear. The CDR3 is made up of 14 amino acids. Germline V gives CDR1 SQVTM, CDR2 ANQGSEA. V shed 4 bases and J shed 1 base, with 11 bases lying between them. The variable domain in full, completed from reference TRBV29-1 and TRBJ1-5, reads SAVISQKPSRDICQRGTSLTIQCQVDSQVTMMFWYRQQPGQSLTLIATANQGSEATYESGFVIDKFPISRPNLTFSTLTVSNMSPEDSSIYLCSVAIGWSNQPQHFGDGTRLSIL.

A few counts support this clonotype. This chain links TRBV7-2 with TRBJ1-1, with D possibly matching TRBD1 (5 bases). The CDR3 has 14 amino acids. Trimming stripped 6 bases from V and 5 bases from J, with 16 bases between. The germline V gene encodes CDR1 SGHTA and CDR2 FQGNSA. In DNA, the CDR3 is TGTGCCAGCAGTACTAGCGGGGGTTTTACTGAAGCTTTCTTT. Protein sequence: CASSTSGGFTEAFF.

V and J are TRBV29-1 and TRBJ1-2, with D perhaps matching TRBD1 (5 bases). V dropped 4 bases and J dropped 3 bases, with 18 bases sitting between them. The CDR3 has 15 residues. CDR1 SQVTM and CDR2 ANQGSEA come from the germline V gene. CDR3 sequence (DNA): TGCAGCGTTGGCGGTAGGGACCGAGGCCACTATGGCTACACCTTC. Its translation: CSVGGRDRGHYGYTF.

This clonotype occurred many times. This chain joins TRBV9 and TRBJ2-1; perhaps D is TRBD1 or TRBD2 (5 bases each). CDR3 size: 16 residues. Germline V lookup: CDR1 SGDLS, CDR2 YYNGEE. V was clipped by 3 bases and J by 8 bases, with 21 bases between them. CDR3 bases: TGTGCCAGCAGCGCCCTCGACGGGACGGCTACCTATGAGCAGTTCTTC. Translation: CASSALDGTATYEQFF.

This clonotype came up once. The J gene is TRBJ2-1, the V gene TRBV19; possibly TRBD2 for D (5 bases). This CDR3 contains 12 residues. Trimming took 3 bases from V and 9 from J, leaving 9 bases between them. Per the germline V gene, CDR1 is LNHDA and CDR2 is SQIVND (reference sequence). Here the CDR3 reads CASSIRGLEQFF. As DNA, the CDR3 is TGTGCCAGTAGTATTCGAGGGCTTGAGCAGTTCTTC.

The CDR3 loop is CASSEFGRSGNTIYF. The DNA for the CDR3 is TGTGCCAGTAGTGAGTTTGGCAGGTCTGGAAACACCATATATTTT. The chain is built from TRBV19 and TRBJ1-3; D gene ambiguous. Trimming removed 5 bases at V and 1 base at J, with 12 bases between. This CDR3 spans 15 amino acids. The germline V gene encodes CDR1 LNHDA and CDR2 SQIVND (reference sequence).

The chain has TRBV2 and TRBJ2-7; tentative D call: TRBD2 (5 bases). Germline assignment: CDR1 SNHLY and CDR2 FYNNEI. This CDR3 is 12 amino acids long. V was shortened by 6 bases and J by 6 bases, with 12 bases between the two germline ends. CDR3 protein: CASRLGFFEQYF. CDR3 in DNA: TGTGCCAGCAGACTAGGTTTCTTCGAGCAGTACTTC. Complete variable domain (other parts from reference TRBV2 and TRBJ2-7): EPEVTQTPSHQVTQMGQEVILRCVPISNHLYFYWYRQILGQKVEFLVSFYNNEISEKSEIFDDQFSVERPDGSNFTLKIRSTKLEDSAMYFCASRLGFFEQYFGPGTRLTVT.

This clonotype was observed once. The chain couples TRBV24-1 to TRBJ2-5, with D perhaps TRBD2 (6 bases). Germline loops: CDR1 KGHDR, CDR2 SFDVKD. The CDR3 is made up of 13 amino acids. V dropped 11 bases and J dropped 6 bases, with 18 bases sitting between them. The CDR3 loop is CASSRGPRQTQYF. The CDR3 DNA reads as TGTGCCAGCTCGCGGGGCCCCCGACAGACCCAGTACTTC.

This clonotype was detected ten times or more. CDR3 bases: TGTGCCACCAGCAGAGAAGCGACAAGCTACGAGCAGTACTTC. Residues: CATSREATSYEQYF. The chain couples TRBV15 to TRBJ2-7; D is unclear. V gave up 0 bases and J gave up 3 bases, with 9 bases separating them. The CDR3 loop spans 14 amino acids. Per the germline V gene, CDR1 is LNHNV and CDR2 is YYDKDF (reference sequence).

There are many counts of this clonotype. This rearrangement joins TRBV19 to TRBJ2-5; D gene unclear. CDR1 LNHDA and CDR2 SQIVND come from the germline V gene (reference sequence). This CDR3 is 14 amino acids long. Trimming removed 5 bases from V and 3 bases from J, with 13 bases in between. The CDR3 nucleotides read TGTGCCAGTAGTCTACAGAGAGGTGAAGAGACCCAGTACTTC. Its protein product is CASSLQRGEETQYF.

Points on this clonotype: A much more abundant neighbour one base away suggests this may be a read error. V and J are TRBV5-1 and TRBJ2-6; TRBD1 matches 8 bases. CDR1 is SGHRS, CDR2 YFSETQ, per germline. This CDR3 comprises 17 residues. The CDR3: CASSLMGTGSGANVPTF. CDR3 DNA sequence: TGCGCCAGCAGCTTGATGGGGACAGGTTCTGGGGCCAACGTCCCGACTTTC. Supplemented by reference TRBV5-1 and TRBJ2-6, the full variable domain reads KAGVTQTPRYLIKTRGQQVTLSCSPISGHRSVSWYQQTPGQGLQFLFEYFSETQRNKGNFPGRFSGRQFSNSRSEMNVSTLELGDSALYLCASSLMGTGSGANVPTFGAGSRLTVL.

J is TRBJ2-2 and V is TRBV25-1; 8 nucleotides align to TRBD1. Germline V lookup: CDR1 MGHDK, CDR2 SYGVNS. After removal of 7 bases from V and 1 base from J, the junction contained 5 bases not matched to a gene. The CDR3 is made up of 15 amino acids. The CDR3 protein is CASKPGTGNTGELFF. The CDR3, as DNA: TGTGCCAGCAAACCCGGGACAGGGAACACCGGGGAGCTGTTTTTT. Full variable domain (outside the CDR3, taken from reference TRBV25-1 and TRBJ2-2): EADIYQTPRYLVIGTGKKITLECSQTMGHDKMYWYQQDPGMELHLIHYSYGVNSTEKGDLSSESTVSRIRTEHFPLTLESARPSHTSQYLCASKPGTGNTGELFFGEGSRLTVL.

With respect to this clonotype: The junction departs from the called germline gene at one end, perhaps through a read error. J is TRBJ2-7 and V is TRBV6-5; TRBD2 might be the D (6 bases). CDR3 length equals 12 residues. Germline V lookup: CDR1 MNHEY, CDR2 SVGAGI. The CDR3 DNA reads TGTGCCAGCAGTTTAGGACTATACGAGCAGCACTTC. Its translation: CASSLGLYEQHF.

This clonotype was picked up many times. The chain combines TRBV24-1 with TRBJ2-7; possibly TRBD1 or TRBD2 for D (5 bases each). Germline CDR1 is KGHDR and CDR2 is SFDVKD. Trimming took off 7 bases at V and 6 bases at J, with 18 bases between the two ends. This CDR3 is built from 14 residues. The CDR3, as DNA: TGTGCCACCAGAGCTACTGGGGGAACGGGCGAGCAGTACTTC. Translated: CATRATGGTGEQYF.

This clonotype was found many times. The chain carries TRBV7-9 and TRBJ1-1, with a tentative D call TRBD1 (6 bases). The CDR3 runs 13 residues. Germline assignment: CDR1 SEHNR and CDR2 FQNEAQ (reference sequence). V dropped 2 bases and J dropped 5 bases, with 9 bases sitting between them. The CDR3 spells CASSLTGHTEAFF. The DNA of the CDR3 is TGTGCCAGCAGCTTAACAGGGCATACTGAAGCTTTCTTT. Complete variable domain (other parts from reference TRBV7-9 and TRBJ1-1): DTGVSQNPRHKITKRGQNVTFRCDPISEHNRLYWYRQTLGQGPEFLTYFQNEAQLEKSRLLSDRFSAERPKGSFSTLEIQRTEQGDSAMYLCASSLTGHTEAFFGQGTRLTVV.

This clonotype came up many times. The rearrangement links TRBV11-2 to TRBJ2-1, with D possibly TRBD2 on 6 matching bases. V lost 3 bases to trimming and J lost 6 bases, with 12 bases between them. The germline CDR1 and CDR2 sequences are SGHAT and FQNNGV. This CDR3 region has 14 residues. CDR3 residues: CASSLPGEANEQFF. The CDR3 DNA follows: TGTGCCAGCAGCTTGCCGGGGGAGGCCAATGAGCAGTTCTTC.